One and the same sample provided the 23 T cell receptor beta chains below, sequenced in a study of cytomegalovirus exposure and HLA in healthy donors. The primer mix had 60 Vbeta and 13 Jbeta primers. This table comes from immunoSEQ multiplex PCR, and its TCRdb copy is limited to in-frame clones, with some not included. The repertoire has about 120,000 clones, roughly 80% of them found once; the top ten carry approximately 1.3%. The sample comprised PBMCs. These receptors were taken from a female donor in good health and CMV-seronegative.

The rearrangement links TRBV6-5 to TRBJ2-1; 9 nucleotides line up with TRBD2. Looked up from germline, CDR1 is MNHEY and CDR2 is SVGAGI. With V trimmed by 6 bases and J by 4 bases, 7 bases remained unmatched. This CDR3 comprises 15 residues. As DNA, the CDR3 is TGTGCCAGCAGCAAGACTAGCGGAGATTACAATGAGCAGTTCTTC. Its protein product is CASSKTSGDYNEQFF.

The sample holds a few counts of this clone. J is TRBJ1-1 and V is TRBV2; D call uncertain. Germline V CDR1 and CDR2: SNHLY, FYNNEI. The germline V and J ends were trimmed by 4 bases and 2 bases, with 17 bases remaining between them. The CDR3 length is 16 residues. The CDR3 sequence is CASSGRPEGTNTEAFF. CDR3 bases: TGTGCCAGCAGTGGGAGACCAGAAGGAACCAACACTGAAGCTTTCTTT. Full variable domain (outside the CDR3, taken from reference TRBV2 and TRBJ1-1): EPEVTQTPSHQVTQMGQEVILRCVPISNHLYFYWYRQILGQKVEFLVSFYNNEISEKSEIFDDQFSVERPDGSNFTLKIRSTKLEDSAMYFCASSGRPEGTNTEAFFGQGTRLTVV.

The chain couples TRBV4-1 to TRBJ2-4; the D is unclear. The germline gives CDR1 MGHRA, CDR2 YSYEKL. The V and J ends lost 2 bases and 0 bases respectively, with 17 bases between them. The CDR3 is 18 amino acids. CDR3 in amino acids: CASSQPARSTLAKNIQYF. In DNA, the CDR3 is TGCGCCAGCAGCCAACCGGCGAGGTCTACACTAGCCAAAAACATTCAGTACTTC.

The V and J genes are TRBV12-5 and TRBJ2-1; D perhaps matches TRBD2 (5 bases). The CDR3 spans 16 residues. Trimming removed 0 bases from V and 8 bases from J, with 17 bases in between. Germline CDR1 is LGHNT and CDR2 is FRNRAP. This chain's CDR3 is CASGLVRRILFDEQFF. In DNA form, the CDR3 reads TGTGCTAGTGGTTTGGTACGGAGGATTTTGTTTGATGAGCAGTTCTTC.

To note about this clone: The junction does not match germline at one end; this may be a read error. CDR3 in DNA: TGTTCCAGCAGCCTGGCGGAGCGGGAGGGGGTTTGGGGCACAGATACGCAGTATTTT. Protein sequence: CSSSLAEREGVWGTDTQYF. This sequence joins TRBV7-9 and TRBJ2-3; 10 nucleotides match TRBD2. The CDR3 is 19 residues long. The germline V gene encodes CDR1 SEHNR and CDR2 FQNEAQ (reference sequence).

The chain couples TRBV10-2 to TRBJ2-7, with D unclear. This CDR3 spans 12 amino acids. The ends were cut back, 1 base at V and 6 bases at J, with 7 bases in the middle. Germline V lookup: CDR1 WSHSY, CDR2 SAAADI. As DNA, the CDR3 is TGCGCCAGCAGTGAGTTGGTGGCCGAGCAGTACTTC. Its protein is CASSELVAEQYF.

This sequence joins TRBV13 and TRBJ1-3; no reliable D call. CDR3 length: 14 residues. The V end was cut by 5 bases, the J end by 0 bases, with 8 bases between. CDR1 is PRHDT and CDR2 is FYEKMQ in the germline V gene (reference sequence). CDR3 amino acids: CASSPLGSGNTIYF. CDR3 DNA: TGTGCCAGCAGCCCGCTCGGCTCTGGAAACACCATATATTTT.

On this clone: A junction end diverges from the germline sequence, so it may reflect a read error. The rearrangement joins TRBV15 to TRBJ2-6; TRBD2 matches 9 bases. Germline V gives CDR1 LNHNV, CDR2 YYDKDF (reference sequence). The CDR3 length is 19 residues. The CDR3 here is CATSRVETSGESGANGLTF. CDR3 DNA sequence: TGTGCCACCAGCAGAGTTGAGACTAGCGGAGAATCTGGGGCCAACGGCCTGACTTTC.

The CDR3 DNA follows: TGTGCCAGCAGTTTCATCGGACAGGGTCCGTCCTCCTACGAGCAGTACTTC. The encoded protein is CASSFIGQGPSSYEQYF. The J gene is TRBJ2-7, the V gene TRBV27; 8 bases match TRBD1. The CDR3 is made up of 17 amino acids. CDR1 is MNHEY and CDR2 is SMNVEV in the germline V gene (reference sequence). Unmatched junction bases numbered 10, after V lost 3 bases and J lost 0 bases.

This chain connects TRBV5-6 to TRBJ1-1; D is possibly TRBD1 (6 bases). Germline loops: CDR1 SGHDT, CDR2 YYEEEE. The CDR3 has 13 residues. The V end lost 2 bases, the J end lost 4 bases, and 9 bases lay between the germline ends. The CDR3, as DNA: TGTGCCAGCAGCTTCACAGGGCCCACTGAAGCTTTCTTT. Protein: CASSFTGPTEAFF.

V usage is TRBV5-4 and J usage is TRBJ2-7, with 10 nucleotides matching TRBD1. CDR3 length: 14 amino acids. CDR1 is SGHNT and CDR2 is YYREEE in the germline V gene (reference sequence). The ends lost 4 bases at V and 4 bases at J; junction bases unmatched: 5. The CDR3 spells CASSRGGQGYEQYF. The CDR3 region has the DNA TGTGCCAGCAGCCGCGGGGGACAGGGGTACGAGCAGTACTTC. The full variable domain, completed using reference TRBV5-4 and TRBJ2-7, is ETGVTQSPTHLIKTRGQQVTLRCSSQSGHNTVSWYQQALGQGPQFIFQYYREEENGRGNFPPRFSGLQFPNYSSELNVNALELDDSALYLCASSRGGQGYEQYFGPGTRLTVT.

This clone was seen only once. The chain employs TRBV5-4 and TRBJ2-7, with 7 positions matching TRBD2. This CDR3 is 15 amino acids long. Unmatched junction bases numbered 6, after V lost 0 bases and J lost 3 bases. Germline V gene sequence: CDR1 SGHNT, CDR2 YYREEE (reference sequence). The CDR3 DNA reads as TGTGCCAGCAGCTTGGCTGGCGGGGGACTCTACGAGCAGTACTTC. The encoded protein is CASSLAGGGLYEQYF.

On this clone itself: The junction departs from the called germline gene at one end, perhaps through a read error. The V gene is TRBV18, the J gene TRBJ1-1; TRBD1 matches at 10 bases. The germline V gene encodes CDR1 KGHSH and CDR2 LQKENI. This CDR3 is 15 amino acids long. CDR3 DNA sequence: TGTGCCAGCTCACCACCAGGACAGGGGGTATTGGACAAAAAATTT. Translated, it gives CASSPPGQGVLDKKF.

A remark on this clone: Without the conserved terminal phenylalanine or tryptophan, this CDR3 likely stems from a read error. This chain joins TRBV5-1 and TRBJ2-3; 8 positions agree with TRBD1. V shed 2 bases, J shed 3 bases, and the junction held 8 bases outside the gene matches. This CDR3 region has 16 residues. Per germline, CDR1 SGHRS and CDR2 YFSETQ. Here the CDR3 reads CASSFDRGRGTDTQYL. CDR3 nucleotide sequence: TGCGCCAGCAGCTTTGACAGGGGAAGGGGAACAGATACGCAGTATCTT.

The chain combines TRBV5-1 with TRBJ2-3; 11 bases fit TRBD2. V dropped 4 bases and J dropped 6; count of bases not matched to a gene: 7. CDR1 and CDR2 (germline): SGHRS, YFSETQ. CDR3 size: 15 residues. The DNA for the CDR3 is TGCGCCAGCAGCCAGATAGCGGGAGGGCCTGATACGCAGTATTTT. It codes for CASSQIAGGPDTQYF.

The chain carries TRBV18 and TRBJ2-3; no clear D. The CDR3 totals 13 residues. Germline CDR1 is KGHSH and CDR2 is LQKENI. Trimming removed 2 bases at V and 6 bases at J, with 9 bases between. CDR3 in amino acids: CASSPSVADTQYF. As DNA, the CDR3 is TGTGCCAGCTCACCAAGCGTGGCGGATACGCAGTATTTT.

This chain connects TRBV2 to TRBJ1-1; weak D call: TRBD1 (5 bases). Trimming pared 8 bases from V and 1 base from J, leaving 11 bases between. There are 13 residues in the CDR3. CDR1 is SNHLY and CDR2 is FYNNEI in the germline V gene. The CDR3 bases are TGTGCCAGCCCCGGCAGGGCGAACACTGAAGCTTTCTTT. The encoded protein is CASPGRANTEAFF. Combining the CDR3 with reference TRBV2 and TRBJ1-1 gives the whole variable domain EPEVTQTPSHQVTQMGQEVILRCVPISNHLYFYWYRQILGQKVEFLVSFYNNEISEKSEIFDDQFSVERPDGSNFTLKIRSTKLEDSAMYFCASPGRANTEAFFGQGTRLTVV.

This clone appeared once. The chain couples TRBV7-3 to TRBJ2-6; 7 bases are shared with TRBD2. Trimming cost V 5 bases and J 2 bases; bases outside gene matches: 3. Germline V gene lookup returns CDR1 SGHTA and CDR2 FQGTGA. The CDR3 extends over 15 amino acids. The CDR3 sequence is CASSLTSAGANVLTF. In DNA, the CDR3 is TGTGCCAGCAGCCTTACTAGCGCTGGGGCCAACGTCCTGACTTTC.

The J gene is TRBJ1-5, the V gene TRBV7-3, with D maybe TRBD1 (6 bases). Trimming took 5 bases from V and 5 from J, leaving 10 bases between them. Germline-derived CDR1 and CDR2 are SGHTA and FQGTGA. CDR3 length: 13 residues. The CDR3 DNA reads as TGTGCCAGCAGCACGGACAGATATCAGCCCCAGCATTTT. Protein sequence: CASSTDRYQPQHF.

The chain is built from TRBV2 and TRBJ1-5, with D possibly being TRBD1 (6 bases). The CDR3 is 13 amino acids. Germline CDR1 SNHLY, CDR2 FYNNEI. The ends were cut back, 5 bases at V and 5 bases at J, with 10 bases in the middle. The CDR3 nucleotides are TGTGCCAGCAGTAAGGGGGGGGATCAGCCCCAGCATTTT. This gives the protein CASSKGGDQPQHF.

The chain links TRBV7-6 to TRBJ2-2; perhaps TRBD1 as D (5 bases). Germline V gives CDR1 SGHVS, CDR2 FNYEAQ. Trimming removed 4 bases at V and 5 bases at J, with 14 bases between. The CDR3 has 15 residues. CDR3 sequence: CASSSRTPETGELFF. The DNA of the CDR3 is TGTGCCAGCAGCTCTCGGACACCGGAGACCGGGGAGCTGTTTTTT.

The rearrangement uses TRBV12-5 and TRBJ2-1; tentative D call: TRBD1 (5 bases). Per the germline V gene, CDR1 is LGHNT and CDR2 is FRNRAP. Trimming pared 6 bases from V and 7 bases from J, leaving 19 bases between. CDR3 length equals 15 residues. The chain's CDR3 is CASGSDITYGNEQFF. CDR3 DNA sequence: TGTGCTAGTGGATCGGACATAACCTACGGGAATGAGCAGTTCTTC.

The J gene is TRBJ1-1, the V gene TRBV5-1, with a weak D call TRBD1 (5 bases). V was pared by 4 bases and J by 4 bases, with 17 bases between. Germline V gene data show CDR1 as SGHRS and CDR2 as YFSETQ. The CDR3 has 15 amino acids. CDR3 nucleotides: TGCGCCAGCAGCGTCGGACACGGTTCGAGCACTGAAGCTTTCTTT. Its protein product is CASSVGHGSSTEAFF.